This T cell receptor beta chain was captured in a study of regulatory T cells in long-lasting Graves disease. The table lists this clonotype with a few counts. Its antigen is as yet unknown. This CDR3 contains 15 residues. Germline values: CDR1 KGHSH, CDR2 LQKENI. Trimming removed 5 bases from V and 6 bases from J; junction bases left unmatched: 9. Sample time point: newly diagnosed GD, antithyroid drugs for less than 3 months. Researchers made the TCR library from RNA that was extracted from PBMCs. By American Thyroid Association guidelines, Graves' disease was diagnosed in the cohort. An endocrinology department located in Xi'an, China, was where the patients came from. According to the study, TCR beta libraries were built with iRepertoire HTBI primers and CDR3-region Arm-PCR. Source study methods: Taken together, the samples had roughly 56 TRBV and more than 12 TRBJ segments identified. TCRdb fed the multiplex PCR reads into MiXCR, producing one record per CDR3 protein. What appears here as the V and J calls and clone size reflects TCRdb's work, not the paper's. Of 350,000 to 400,000 distinct CDR3 sequences in the sample, roughly 15% were seen once.

Whole-study findings and limits: Sampling was limited to peripheral blood rather than thyroid tissue.

The TCR originated in a female donor with Graves disease. The gene calls are TRBV18 and TRBJ1-5, with 8 bases fitting TRBD1. The sequenced sample was peripheral blood mononuclear cells (PBMCs), obtained at new diagnosis, from a patient treated with antithyroid drugs. The CDR3 region is CASSTHQGAIQPQHF. CDR3 DNA: TGTGCCAGCTCAACCCACCAGGGGGCGATTCAGCCCCAGCATTTT.